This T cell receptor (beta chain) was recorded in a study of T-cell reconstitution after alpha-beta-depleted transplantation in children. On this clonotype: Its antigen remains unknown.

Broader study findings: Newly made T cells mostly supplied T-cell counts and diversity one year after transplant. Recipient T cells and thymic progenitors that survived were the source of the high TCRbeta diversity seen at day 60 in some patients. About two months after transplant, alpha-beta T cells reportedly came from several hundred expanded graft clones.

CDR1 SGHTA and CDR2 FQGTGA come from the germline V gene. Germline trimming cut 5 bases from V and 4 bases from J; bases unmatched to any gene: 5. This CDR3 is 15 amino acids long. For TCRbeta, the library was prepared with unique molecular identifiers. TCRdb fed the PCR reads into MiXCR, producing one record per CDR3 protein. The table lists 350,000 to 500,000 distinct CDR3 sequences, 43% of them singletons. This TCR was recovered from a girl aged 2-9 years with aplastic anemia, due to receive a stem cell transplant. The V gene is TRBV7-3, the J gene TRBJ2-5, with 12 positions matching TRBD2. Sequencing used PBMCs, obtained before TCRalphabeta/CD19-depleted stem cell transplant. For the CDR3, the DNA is TGTGCCAGCAGCGATGGACTAGCGGGATCAGAGACCCAGTACTTC. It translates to CASSDGLAGSETQYF.